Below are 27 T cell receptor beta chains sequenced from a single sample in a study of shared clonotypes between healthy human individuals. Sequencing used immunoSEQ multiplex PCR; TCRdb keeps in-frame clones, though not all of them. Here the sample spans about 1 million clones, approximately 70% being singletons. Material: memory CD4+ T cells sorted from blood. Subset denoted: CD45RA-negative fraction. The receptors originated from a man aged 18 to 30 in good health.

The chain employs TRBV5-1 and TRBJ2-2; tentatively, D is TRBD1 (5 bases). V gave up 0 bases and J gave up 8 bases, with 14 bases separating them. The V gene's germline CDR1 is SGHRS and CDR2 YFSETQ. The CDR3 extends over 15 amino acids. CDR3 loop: CASSLARADLGELFF. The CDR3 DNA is TGCGCCAGCAGCTTGGCCAGGGCAGACTTAGGGGAGCTGTTTTTT.

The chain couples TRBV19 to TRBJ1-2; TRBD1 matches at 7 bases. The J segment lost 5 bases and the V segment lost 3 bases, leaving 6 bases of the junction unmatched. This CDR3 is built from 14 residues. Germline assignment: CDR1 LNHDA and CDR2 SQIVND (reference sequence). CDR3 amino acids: CASSILGTAYGYTF. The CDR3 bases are TGTGCCAGTAGTATTCTCGGGACAGCTTATGGCTACACCTTC.

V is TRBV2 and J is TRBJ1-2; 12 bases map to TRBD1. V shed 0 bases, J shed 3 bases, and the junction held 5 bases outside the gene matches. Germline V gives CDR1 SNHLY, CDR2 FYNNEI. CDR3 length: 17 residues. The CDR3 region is CASSEAGGTGGYYGYTF. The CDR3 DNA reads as TGTGCCAGCAGTGAAGCGGGTGGGACAGGGGGCTACTATGGCTACACCTTC. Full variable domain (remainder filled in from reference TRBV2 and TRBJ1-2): EPEVTQTPSHQVTQMGQEVILRCVPISNHLYFYWYRQILGQKVEFLVSFYNNEISEKSEIFDDQFSVERPDGSNFTLKIRSTKLEDSAMYFCASSEAGGTGGYYGYTFGSGTRLTVV.

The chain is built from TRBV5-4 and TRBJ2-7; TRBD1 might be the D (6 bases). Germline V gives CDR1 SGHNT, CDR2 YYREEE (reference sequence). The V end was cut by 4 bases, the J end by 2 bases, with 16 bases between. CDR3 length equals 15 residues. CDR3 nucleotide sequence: TGTGCCAGCAGCCAAACAGGGAAAGAACCCTACGAGCAGTACTTC. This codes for CASSQTGKEPYEQYF.

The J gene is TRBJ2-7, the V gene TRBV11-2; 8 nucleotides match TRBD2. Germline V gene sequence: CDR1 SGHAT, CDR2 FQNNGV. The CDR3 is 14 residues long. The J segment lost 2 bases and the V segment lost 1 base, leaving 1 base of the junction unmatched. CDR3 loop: CASSLGTSTYEQYF. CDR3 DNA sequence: TGTGCCAGCAGCTTAGGGACTAGCACCTACGAGCAGTACTTC.

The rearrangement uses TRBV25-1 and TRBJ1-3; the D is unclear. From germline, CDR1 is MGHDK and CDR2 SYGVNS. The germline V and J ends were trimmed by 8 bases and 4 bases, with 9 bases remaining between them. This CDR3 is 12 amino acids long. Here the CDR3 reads CASALSGNTIYF. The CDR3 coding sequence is TGTGCCAGCGCCCTCTCCGGAAACACCATATATTTT.

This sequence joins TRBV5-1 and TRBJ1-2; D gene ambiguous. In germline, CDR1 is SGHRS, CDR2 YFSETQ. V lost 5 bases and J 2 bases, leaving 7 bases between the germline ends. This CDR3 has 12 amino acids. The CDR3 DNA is TGCGCCAGCAGTGCTGAAAACTATGGCTACACCTTC. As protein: CASSAENYGYTF.

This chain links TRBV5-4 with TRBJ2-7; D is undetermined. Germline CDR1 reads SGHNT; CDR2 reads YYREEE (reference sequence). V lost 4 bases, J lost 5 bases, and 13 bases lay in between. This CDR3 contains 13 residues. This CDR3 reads CASSPPLSNEQYF. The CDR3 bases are TGTGCCAGCAGCCCCCCGCTTAGTAACGAGCAGTACTTC.

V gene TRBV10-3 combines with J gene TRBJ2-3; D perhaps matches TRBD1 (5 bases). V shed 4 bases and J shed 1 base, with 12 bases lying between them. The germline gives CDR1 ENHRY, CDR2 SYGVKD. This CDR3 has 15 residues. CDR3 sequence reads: CAISAGALGTDTQYF. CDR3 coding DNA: TGTGCCATCAGTGCTGGGGCGTTGGGCACAGATACGCAGTATTTT.

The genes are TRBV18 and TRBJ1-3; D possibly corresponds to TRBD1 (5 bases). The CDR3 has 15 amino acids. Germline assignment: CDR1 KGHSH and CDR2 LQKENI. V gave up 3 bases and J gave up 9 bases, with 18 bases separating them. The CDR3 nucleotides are TGTGCCAGCTCACCGACAGCCCAGGGAGGTGGCACCATATATTTT. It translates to CASSPTAQGGGTIYF.

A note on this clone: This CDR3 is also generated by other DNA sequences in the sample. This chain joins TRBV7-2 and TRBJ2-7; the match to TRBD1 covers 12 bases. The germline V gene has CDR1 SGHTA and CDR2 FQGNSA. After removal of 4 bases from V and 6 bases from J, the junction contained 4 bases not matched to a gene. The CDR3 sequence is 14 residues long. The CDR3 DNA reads TGTGCCAGCAGCTCGGGACAGGGGGCTGGCGAGCAGTACTTC. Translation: CASSSGQGAGEQYF.

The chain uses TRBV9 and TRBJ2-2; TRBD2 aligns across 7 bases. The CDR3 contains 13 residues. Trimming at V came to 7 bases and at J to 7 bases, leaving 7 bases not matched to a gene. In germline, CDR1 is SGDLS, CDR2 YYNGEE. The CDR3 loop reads CASSAGLIGELFF. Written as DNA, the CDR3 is TGTGCCAGCTCAGCGGGACTTATCGGGGAGCTGTTTTTT.

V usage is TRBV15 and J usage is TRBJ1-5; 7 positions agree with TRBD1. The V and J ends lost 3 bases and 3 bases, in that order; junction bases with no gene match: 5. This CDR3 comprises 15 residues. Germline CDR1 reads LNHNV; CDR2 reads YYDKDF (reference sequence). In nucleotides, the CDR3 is TGTGCCACCAGCAGCGTCAGGGGGTACAATCAGCCCCAGCATTTT. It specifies CATSSVRGYNQPQHF.

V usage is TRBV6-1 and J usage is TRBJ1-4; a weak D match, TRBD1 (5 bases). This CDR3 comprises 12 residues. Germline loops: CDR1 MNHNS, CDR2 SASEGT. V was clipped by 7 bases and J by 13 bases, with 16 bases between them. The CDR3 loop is CASTEGRGRLFF. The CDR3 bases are TGTGCCAGCACCGAGGGGAGGGGAAGACTGTTTTTT.

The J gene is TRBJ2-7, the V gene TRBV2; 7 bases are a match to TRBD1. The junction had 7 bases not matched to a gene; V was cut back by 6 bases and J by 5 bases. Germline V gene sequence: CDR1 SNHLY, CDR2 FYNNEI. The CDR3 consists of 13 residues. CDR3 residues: CASRETGFHEQYF. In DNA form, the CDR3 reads TGTGCCAGCAGGGAGACAGGGTTCCACGAGCAGTACTTC.

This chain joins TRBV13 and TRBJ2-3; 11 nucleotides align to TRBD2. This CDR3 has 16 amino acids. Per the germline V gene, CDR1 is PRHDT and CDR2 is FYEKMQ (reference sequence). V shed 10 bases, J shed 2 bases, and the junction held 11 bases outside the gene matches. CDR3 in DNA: TGTGCCACCTCGTCCGGGACTAGCGGAGTCACAGATACGCAGTATTTT. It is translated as CATSSGTSGVTDTQYF. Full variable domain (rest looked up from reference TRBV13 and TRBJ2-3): AAGVIQSPRHLIKEKRETATLKCYPIPRHDTVYWYQQGPGQDPQFLISFYEKMQSDKGSIPDRFSAQQFSDYHSELNMSSLELGDSALYFCATSSGTSGVTDTQYFGPGTRLTVL.

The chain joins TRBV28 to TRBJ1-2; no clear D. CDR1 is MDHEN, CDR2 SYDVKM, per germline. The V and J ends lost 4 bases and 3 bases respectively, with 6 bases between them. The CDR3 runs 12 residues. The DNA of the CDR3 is TGTGCCAGCAGTTACCTAGACTATGGCTACACCTTC. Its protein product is CASSYLDYGYTF.

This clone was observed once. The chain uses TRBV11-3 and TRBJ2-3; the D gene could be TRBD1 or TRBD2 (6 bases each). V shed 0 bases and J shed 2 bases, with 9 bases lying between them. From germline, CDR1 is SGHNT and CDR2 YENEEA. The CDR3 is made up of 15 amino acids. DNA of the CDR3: TGTGCCAGCAGCTTAGAAGGGGGGACCACAGATACGCAGTATTTT. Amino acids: CASSLEGGTTDTQYF.

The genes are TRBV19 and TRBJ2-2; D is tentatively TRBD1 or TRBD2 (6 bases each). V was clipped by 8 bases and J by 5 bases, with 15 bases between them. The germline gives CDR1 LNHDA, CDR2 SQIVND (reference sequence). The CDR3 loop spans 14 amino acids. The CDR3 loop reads CASCTGAETGELFF. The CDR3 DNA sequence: TGTGCCAGTTGTACGGGGGCCGAGACCGGGGAGCTGTTTTTT.

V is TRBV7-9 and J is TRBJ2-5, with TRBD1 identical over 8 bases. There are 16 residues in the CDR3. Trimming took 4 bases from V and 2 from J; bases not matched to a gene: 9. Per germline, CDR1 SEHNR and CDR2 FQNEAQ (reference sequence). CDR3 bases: TGTGCCAGCAGCTCAACAGGGGGAGGCCTTCAAGAGACCCAGTACTTC. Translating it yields CASSSTGGGLQETQYF.

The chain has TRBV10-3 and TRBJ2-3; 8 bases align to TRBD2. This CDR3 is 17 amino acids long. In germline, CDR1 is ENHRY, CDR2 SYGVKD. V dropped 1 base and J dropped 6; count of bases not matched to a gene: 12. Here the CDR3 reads CAISEFPQRGMADTQYF. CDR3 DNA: TGTGCCATCAGTGAGTTCCCTCAGCGGGGGATGGCGGATACGCAGTATTTT.

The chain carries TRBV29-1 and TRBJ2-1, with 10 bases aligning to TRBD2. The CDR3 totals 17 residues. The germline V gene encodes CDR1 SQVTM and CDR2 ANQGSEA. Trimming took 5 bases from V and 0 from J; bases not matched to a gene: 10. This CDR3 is CSVPGLAVSSSYNEQFF. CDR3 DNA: TGCAGCGTTCCCGGACTAGCGGTTTCCAGCTCCTACAATGAGCAGTTCTTC.

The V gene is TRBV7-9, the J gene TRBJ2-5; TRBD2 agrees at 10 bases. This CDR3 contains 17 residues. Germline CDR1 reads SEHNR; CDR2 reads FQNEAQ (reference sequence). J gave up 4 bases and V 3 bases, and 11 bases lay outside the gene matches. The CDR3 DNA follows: TGTGCCAGCAGCTTTTCCTCCGGAGTAGCGGGGGGAGAGACCCAGTACTTC. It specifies CASSFSSGVAGGETQYF.

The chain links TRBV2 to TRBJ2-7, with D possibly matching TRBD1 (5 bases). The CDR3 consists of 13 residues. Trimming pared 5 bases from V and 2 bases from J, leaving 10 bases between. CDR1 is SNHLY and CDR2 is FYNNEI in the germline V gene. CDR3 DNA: TGTGCCAGCAGTAAACAGGCTGCCTACGAGCAGTACTTC. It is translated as CASSKQAAYEQYF.

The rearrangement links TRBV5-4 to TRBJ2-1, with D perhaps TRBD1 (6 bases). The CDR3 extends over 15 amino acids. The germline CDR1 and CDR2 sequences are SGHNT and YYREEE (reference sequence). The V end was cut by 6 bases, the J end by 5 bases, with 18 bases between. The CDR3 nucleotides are TGTGCCAGCACCCTTGGGGGCGAATATAACAATGAGCAGTTCTTC. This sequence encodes CASTLGGEYNNEQFF.

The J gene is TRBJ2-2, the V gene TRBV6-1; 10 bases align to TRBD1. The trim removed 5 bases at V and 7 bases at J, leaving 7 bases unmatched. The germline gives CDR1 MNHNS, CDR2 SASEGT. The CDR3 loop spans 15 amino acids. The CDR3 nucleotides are TGTGCCAGCAGTAACGACAGGGGGCAAAACGGGGAGCTGTTTTTT. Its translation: CASSNDRGQNGELFF.

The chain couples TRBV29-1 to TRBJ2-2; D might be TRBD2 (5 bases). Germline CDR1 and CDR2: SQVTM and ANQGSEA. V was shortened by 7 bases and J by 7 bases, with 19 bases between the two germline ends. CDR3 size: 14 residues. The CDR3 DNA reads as TGCAGCGGTCGTTTTTCAGAGGGCGGCGGGGAGCTGTTTTTT. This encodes CSGRFSEGGGELFF.